The present T cell receptor beta chain was sequenced within a study of shared clonotypes between healthy human individuals. General study results and limits: The researchers took only blood, and tissue repertoires probably look different. Few donors restricted represented genetic and exposure-history diversity.

CD8 memory was a combination that joined CD45RO+ cells with CCR7-negative CD45RA+ TemRA cells. Sequencing used immunoSEQ multiplex PCR; TCRdb keeps in-frame clones, though not all of them. This repertoire shows some 690,000 clones, roughly 87% found once; its top ten account for more than 30%. Points on this clone: Its matching antigen is unknown.

Germline CDR1 reads MNHEY; CDR2 reads SVGAGI. V dropped 6 bases and J dropped 2; count of bases not matched to a gene: 10. The CDR3 covers 15 residues. The rearrangement links TRBV6-5 to TRBJ2-7; 7 nucleotides match TRBD2. Sequenced: memory CD8+ T cells from PBMCs. The sample's subset: CD45RO+ cells pooled with CCR7-negative TemRA cells. This receptor was taken from a man aged 18 to 29 in good health. Some clones in this sample may be carry-over from other donors' samples. As DNA, the CDR3 is TGTGCCAGCAGCCCCGGTCTAGCGGTAGCCTACGAGCAGTACTTC. Its protein is CASSPGLAVAYEQYF.